These 20 T cell receptor beta chains were sequenced from one sample in a study of tumor-infiltrating lymphocytes in primary liver carcinoma. With a constant-region primer, TCR beta cDNA was made from 500 ng of total RNA. Three nested multiplex PCR rounds, a slightly modified ARM-PCR, produced the libraries for TCR beta. The first two PCR rounds, around 10 cycles each, used TRBV1-TRBV30 forward primers and a C-beta reverse primer. TCRdb re-derived calls from the multiplex PCR reads in MiXCR, one entry per CDR3 protein. Here the sample spans some 87,000 distinct CDR3 sequences, less than 70% being singletons. Co-extraction of both nucleic acids (RNA and DNA) used about 18-31 mg of unsorted bulk tissue. The specimen was tumor-adjacent normal liver tissue. These receptors came from a man between 40 and 49 years old with primary liver carcinoma and hepatitis B virus infection.

A remark on this clonotype: The junction departs from the called germline gene at one end, perhaps through a read error. The gene calls are TRBV29-1 and TRBJ2-7; TRBD2 is a possible D gene (5 bases). This CDR3 region has 13 residues. The germline CDR1 and CDR2 sequences are SQVTM and ANQGSEA. The chain's CDR3 is CNVGTAGGYEKYF. CDR3 DNA sequence: TGCAACGTAGGAACTGCGGGCGGCTACGAGAAGTACTTC.

The sample holds many counts of this clonotype. This rearrangement joins TRBV12-3 or TRBV12-4 to TRBJ2-7; 10 bases are shared with TRBD2. The length of the CDR3 is 15 residues. V gave up 9 bases and J gave up 0 bases; unmatched junction bases: 8. CDR3: CASSPSGSNSYEQYF. CDR3 DNA: TGTGCCAGTTCTCCTAGCGGGAGTAACTCCTACGAGCAGTACTTC.

In this sample, this clonotype turned up once. A read error may account for a junction end that differs from germline. The CDR3 DNA is TGTGCCAGCAGCCAGACCTCTGGCAATGGGCAGTTCTTC. Residues: CASSQTSGNGQFF. V is TRBV6-6 and J is TRBJ2-1; no clear D. The CDR3 spans 13 residues. Germline values: CDR1 MNHNY, CDR2 SVGAGI (reference sequence).

Comments on this clonotype: Being one base from a much bigger clone, this may be a read error. The V call is TRBV14, the J call TRBJ2-1, with 10 bases matching TRBD2. Germline loops: CDR1 SGHDN, CDR2 FVKESK. The V gene end was trimmed by 3 bases and the J gene end by 15 bases; junction bases not matched to a gene: 8. This CDR3 spans 13 amino acids. The CDR3, as DNA: TGTGCCAGCAGCCAGATCCTAGCGGGAGCGCGGTTCTTC. Its protein is CASSQILAGARFF.

This clonotype has only a few counts. The chain uses TRBV11-1 and TRBJ2-7, with D maybe TRBD1 (6 bases). Germline V gene lookup returns CDR1 SGHAT and CDR2 FQDESV (reference sequence). The CDR3 is 14 residues long. V was pared by 5 bases and J by 2 bases, with 13 bases between. CDR3 nucleotide sequence: TGTGCCAGCAGCCCAGCTGGACAGACCTACGAGCAGTACTTC. Residues: CASSPAGQTYEQYF.

The rearrangement uses TRBV28 and TRBJ2-3; D not certain. The CDR3 covers 13 residues. Trimming left V 6 bases short and J 6 bases short, with 13 bases between. Germline values: CDR1 MDHEN, CDR2 SYDVKM. CDR3 DNA sequence: TGTGCCAGCAGGGCGGACGTCGGGGATACGCAGTATTTT. It yields the protein CASRADVGDTQYF.

The rearrangement links TRBV5-5 to TRBJ1-2; D is uncertain. Germline CDR1 is SGHKS and CDR2 is YYEKEE (reference sequence). CDR3 length: 14 residues. V was cut by 2 bases and J by 2 bases, with 10 bases left in between. The CDR3 is CASSFDGANYGYTF. CDR3 DNA: TGTGCCAGCAGCTTCGATGGCGCGAACTATGGCTACACCTTC. The entire variable domain, with the rest obtained from reference TRBV5-5 and TRBJ1-2, is as follows: DAGVTQSPTHLIKTRGQQVTLRCSPISGHKSVSWYQQVLGQGPQFIFQYYEKEERGRGNFPDRFSARQFPNYSSELNVNALLLGDSALYLCASSFDGANYGYTFGSGTRLTVV.

As concerns this clonotype: This may stem from a read error, because a much larger clone lies one nucleotide away. V is TRBV12-3 or TRBV12-4 and J is TRBJ2-1; D is uncertain. The CDR3 spans 14 residues. The V end lost 8 bases, the J end lost 6 bases, and 17 bases lay between the germline ends. The CDR3 DNA follows: TGTGCCAGCTCCTCTACCCTTGGGCCCAATGAGCAGTTCTTC. It translates to CASSSTLGPNEQFF.

The chain carries TRBV28 and TRBJ2-1; D call uncertain. Germline-derived CDR1 and CDR2 are MDHEN and SYDVKM. Trimming shortened V by 7 bases and J by 1 base, and 8 bases separated the two germline ends. The length of the CDR3 is 13 residues. The CDR3: CASIKGSYNEQFF. Here the CDR3 DNA reads TGTGCCAGCATTAAAGGGTCCTACAATGAGCAGTTCTTC.

This clonotype occurred a few times. This may stem from a read error, because a much larger clone lies one nucleotide away. As DNA, the CDR3 is TGCGCCAGCAACCAAGAAGTCACCCAGAACACTGAAGCTTTCTTT. Protein sequence: CASNQEVTQNTEAFF. The chain combines TRBV4-1 with TRBJ1-1, with D uncertain. The germline CDR1 and CDR2 sequences are MGHRA and YSYEKL. This CDR3 is built from 15 residues.

To note about this clonotype: Germline and junction disagree at one end, which may indicate a read error. The V call is TRBV11-2, the J call TRBJ1-5; D is perhaps TRBD1 (6 bases). Germline CDR1 SGHAT, CDR2 FQNNGV. This CDR3 has 13 amino acids. CDR3 DNA sequence: TGTACCAGCTCTACAGGGATCATTCAGCCCCAGCATTTT. Translation: CTSSTGIIQPQHF.

Comment on this clonotype: A read error may produce the germline difference seen at one junction end. The chain uses TRBV12-3 or TRBV12-4 and TRBJ2-3; possible D gene TRBD2, 7 bases. This CDR3 spans 16 amino acids. The CDR3 loop is CASGLVGAQSTDTQNF. The CDR3 bases are TGTGCCAGCGGACTAGTGGGGGCTCAAAGCACAGATACGCAGAATTTT.

Points on this clonotype: This may arise from a read error, as a much more abundant clone is one base away. The chain has TRBV10-3 and TRBJ2-7, with TRBD2 as a possible D gene (5 bases). There are 12 residues in the CDR3. CDR1 is ENHRY and CDR2 is SYGVKD in the germline V gene. CDR3 DNA sequence: TGTGCCATCAGTGAAAGGGAGTACGAGCAGTGCTTC. The encoded protein is CAISEREYEQCF.

As to this clonotype: Given a much more abundant clone one base away, this may be a read error. Because the CDR3 is missing its conserved closing phenylalanine or tryptophan, this is likely a read error. V and J are TRBV13 and TRBJ1-1; D not certain. This CDR3 is built from 12 residues. V dropped 4 bases and J dropped 3 bases, with 6 bases sitting between them. Germline CDR1 PRHDT, CDR2 FYEKMQ (reference sequence). This CDR3 reads CASSSRYTEAFC. In DNA form, the CDR3 reads TGTGCCAGCAGCTCTCGATACACTGAAGCTTTCTGT.

With regard to this clonotype: Sequence at one end of the junction differs from germline and may be a read error. This chain connects TRBV11-2 to TRBJ2-3, with TRBD2 matching 7 bases. The CDR3 extends over 14 amino acids. Germline V lookup: CDR1 SGHAT, CDR2 FQNNGV. DNA for the CDR3: TGTGTCAGCAGTCCCCGACTAGCATCAGATACGCAGTATTTT. Translation gives CVSSPRLASDTQYF.

V and J are TRBV7-9 and TRBJ1-2; maybe TRBD1 (6 bases). Germline CDR1 SEHNR, CDR2 FQNEAQ (reference sequence). The CDR3 totals 17 residues. The V gene lost 5 bases and the J gene lost 10 bases, with 29 bases spanning the gap. This CDR3 reads CASSSTGTREGLMIYTF. CDR3 DNA: TGTGCCAGCAGCAGCACCGGGACAAGGGAGGGTTTGATGATCTACACCTTC. The variable domain in full, with the rest retrieved from reference TRBV7-9 and TRBJ1-2, is DTGVSQNPRHKITKRGQNVTFRCDPISEHNRLYWYRQTLGQGPEFLTYFQNEAQLEKSRLLSDRFSAERPKGSFSTLEIQRTEQGDSAMYLCASSSTGTREGLMIYTFGSGTRLTVV.

On this clonotype itself: A much larger clone lies a single base off, so this may be a read error. The chain is built from TRBV12-3 or TRBV12-4 and TRBJ1-4, with 8 bases aligning to TRBD1. CDR3 length: 18 amino acids. CDR3 coding DNA: TGTACCAGCAGTTTCTCTCCCCTTACGACAGGGGCAGCGGGAAAACTGTTTTTT. Translation: CTSSFSPLTTGAAGKLFF.

CDR3 region: CASRLSGGVYQETQYF. The CDR3 coding sequence is TGTGCCAGCAGATTGTCAGGGGGCGTGTACCAAGAGACCCAGTACTTC. The chain joins TRBV28 to TRBJ2-5; 8 bases map to TRBD1. CDR3 length: 16 amino acids. Trimming cost V 6 bases and J 0 bases; bases outside gene matches: 9. Germline CDR1 is MDHEN and CDR2 is SYDVKM.

A remark on this clonotype: One junction end does not reproduce the germline sequence, and a read error may be involved. This chain connects TRBV11-2 to TRBJ2-2; 7 positions match TRBD1. CDR3 length: 18 amino acids. The germline V gene has CDR1 SGHAT and CDR2 FQNNGV. CDR3 loop: CAISPRRGGPSTTGELFF. The DNA of the CDR3 is TGTGCCATCAGCCCGAGGAGAGGGGGCCCCTCCACCACCGGGGAGCTGTTTTTT.

Turning to this clonotype: Mismatch with germline at one junction end may stem from a read error. The rearrangement uses TRBV11-2 and TRBJ1-3, with 7 bases fitting TRBD1. This CDR3 is built from 15 residues. The germline V gene encodes CDR1 SGHAT and CDR2 FQNNGV. The DNA of the CDR3 is TGTGCCAGCAGCGAAGAGGGGGCCACTGGAAACGCCATATATTTT. This gives the protein CASSEEGATGNAIYF. Using reference TRBV11-2 and TRBJ1-3 for the parts outside the CDR3, the full variable domain is EAGVAQSPRYKIIEKRQSVAFWCNPISGHATLYWYQQILGQGPKLLIQFQNNGVVDDSQLPKDRFSAERLKGVDSTLKIQPAKLEDSAVYLCASSEEGATGNAIYFGEGSWLTVV.